Shown below are 9 T cell receptor beta chains from a single sample sequenced in a study of Ad26.COV2.S vaccination and SARS-CoV-2 variants. Sample treatment: about 20 received Ad26.COV2.S at low or high dose, single or two shots; about 5 received placebo; per-sample allocation not given. Sampling took place 63 days after the first vaccine or placebo injection. Clones were sequenced by immunoSEQ multiplex PCR, and TCRdb holds only the in-frame ones, with some missing. The sample includes under 500,000 clones, 92% of them seen just once. This specimen was peripheral blood, taken in a trial of Ad26.COV2.S vaccine versus placebo. These receptors were collected from a person aged 18-65 years who received the Ad26.COV2.S COVID-19 vaccine or a placebo.

V usage is TRBV27 and J usage is TRBJ2-3; 7 nucleotides align to TRBD2. CDR3 length: 17 residues. V lost 8 bases, J lost 6 bases, and 20 bases stayed unmatched. Germline CDR1 is MNHEY and CDR2 is SMNVEV (reference sequence). The DNA of the CDR3 is TGTGCCAGCCACATAGGAGGTGCGGGGGTTCGTGGGGATACGCAGTATTTT. It encodes CASHIGGAGVRGDTQYF.

The chain links TRBV9 to TRBJ1-2, with 7 bases lining up with TRBD1. The CDR3 contains 16 residues. Germline V gene sequence: CDR1 SGDLS, CDR2 YYNGEE. Unmatched junction bases numbered 10, after V lost 3 bases and J lost 2 bases. CDR3 sequence (DNA): TGTGCCAGCAGCGCCAAAACAGGGGCCCCAAACTATGGCTACACCTTC. Residues: CASSAKTGAPNYGYTF.

The chain is built from TRBV7-6 and TRBJ1-1; 8 bases agree with TRBD1. V was clipped by 1 base and J by 5 bases; unmatched bases: 6. The CDR3 spans 15 residues. CDR1 and CDR2 (germline): SGHVS, FNYEAQ. The CDR3 coding sequence is TGTGCCAGCAGCTTAGTGTCAGGGGGCTTGACTGAAGCTTTCTTT. It encodes CASSLVSGGLTEAFF.

V is TRBV19 and J is TRBJ1-5, with D perhaps TRBD1 (5 bases). Germline lookup yields CDR1 LNHDA and CDR2 SQIVND (reference sequence). Trimming took 5 bases from V and 10 from J, leaving 21 bases between them. The CDR3 spans 15 residues. CDR3 nucleotides: TGTGCCAGTAGTGTCGACGGGCGGGGGGTTGGACCCCAGCATTTT. Encoded protein: CASSVDGRGVGPQHF.

This clone was counted a single time. The chain joins TRBV19 to TRBJ1-2, with a tentative D call TRBD1 (6 bases). This CDR3 spans 13 amino acids. Germline V gene lookup returns CDR1 LNHDA and CDR2 SQIVND (reference sequence). The V gene lost 2 bases and the J gene lost 5 bases, with 9 bases spanning the gap. This CDR3 is CASSISGAYGYTF. The CDR3 coding sequence is TGTGCCAGTAGTATATCAGGGGCGTATGGCTACACCTTC. The full variable domain, in which reference TRBV19 and TRBJ1-2 provide the parts outside the CDR3, is DGGITQSPKYLFRKEGQNVTLSCEQNLNHDAMYWYRQDPGQGLRLIYYSQIVNDFQKGDIAEGYSVSREKKESFPLTVTSAQKNPTAFYLCASSISGAYGYTFGSGTRLTVV.

This chain joins TRBV6-5 and TRBJ2-1, with a tentative D call TRBD1 (8 bases). Germline values: CDR1 MNHEY, CDR2 SVGAGI. CDR3 size: 15 residues. V lost 5 bases and J lost 1, with 12 bases in between. The chain's CDR3 is CASSQQGGSYNEQFF. The DNA of the CDR3 is TGTGCCAGCAGTCAACAGGGGGGGTCCTACAATGAGCAGTTCTTC.

The chain has TRBV19 and TRBJ1-1; 8 positions match TRBD1. This CDR3 contains 15 residues. Trimming removed 0 bases from V and 7 bases from J; junction bases left unmatched: 7. Germline CDR1 and CDR2: LNHDA and SQIVND (reference sequence). Here the CDR3 DNA reads TGTGCCAGTAGTATAGATCTTCAGGGGGCGGGTGAAGCTTTCTTT. This codes for CASSIDLQGAGEAFF. The entire variable domain, with the rest obtained from reference TRBV19 and TRBJ1-1, is as follows: DGGITQSPKYLFRKEGQNVTLSCEQNLNHDAMYWYRQDPGQGLRLIYYSQIVNDFQKGDIAEGYSVSREKKESFPLTVTSAQKNPTAFYLCASSIDLQGAGEAFFGQGTRLTVV.

This clone is a singleton in its sample. The chain is built from TRBV30 and TRBJ2-1; 10 bases are a match to TRBD2. This CDR3 comprises 14 residues. Germline V gene data show CDR1 as GTSNPN and CDR2 as SVGIG (reference sequence). Trimming removed 6 bases from V and 10 bases from J; junction bases left unmatched: 12. The chain's CDR3 is CACTLAGATGEQFF. Written as DNA, the CDR3 is TGTGCCTGCACTCTAGCGGGGGCGACGGGGGAGCAGTTCTTC. Full variable domain (remainder filled in from reference TRBV30 and TRBJ2-1): SQTIHQWPATLVQPVGSPLSLECTVEGTSNPNLYWYRQAAGRGLQLLFYSVGIGQISSEVPQNLSASRPQDRQFILSSKKLLLSDSGFYLCACTLAGATGEQFFGPGTRLTVL.

The rearrangement uses TRBV11-3 and TRBJ2-3; 12 nucleotides agree with TRBD2. V lost 3 bases and J lost 4; bases outside the gene matches: 5. Germline CDR1 and CDR2: SGHNT and YENEEA. This CDR3 is 16 amino acids long. As DNA, the CDR3 is TGTGCCAGCAGCTTCTCTAGCGGGGGGGCGTCAGATACGCAGTATTTT. Amino acid sequence: CASSFSSGGASDTQYF.